The clone carrying this T cell receptor (beta chain) was counted only a few times. Germline-derived CDR1 and CDR2 are GTSNPN and SVGIG (reference sequence). The V and J ends lost 4 bases and 8 bases, in that order; junction bases with no gene match: 6. The CDR3 runs 12 residues. It was with a sample-barcoded 5' primer and a J-beta primer mix that a second PCR of roughly 7 to 12 cycles was run. From the 5' RACE reads, TCRdb called clonotypes with MiXCR, one entry per CDR3 protein. The data show 630,000 or so distinct CDR3 sequences, about a third seen once. The sample is drawn from a study of blood T cells in healthy people across ages.

The J gene is TRBJ1-2, the V gene TRBV30, with 8 bases matching TRBD1. Sequences were obtained from blood. The receptor's source is a woman older than 75 in good health. In DNA, the CDR3 is TGTGCCTGGAATCAGGGGGCGCGGGGCTACACCTTC. Translated: CAWNQGARGYTF.